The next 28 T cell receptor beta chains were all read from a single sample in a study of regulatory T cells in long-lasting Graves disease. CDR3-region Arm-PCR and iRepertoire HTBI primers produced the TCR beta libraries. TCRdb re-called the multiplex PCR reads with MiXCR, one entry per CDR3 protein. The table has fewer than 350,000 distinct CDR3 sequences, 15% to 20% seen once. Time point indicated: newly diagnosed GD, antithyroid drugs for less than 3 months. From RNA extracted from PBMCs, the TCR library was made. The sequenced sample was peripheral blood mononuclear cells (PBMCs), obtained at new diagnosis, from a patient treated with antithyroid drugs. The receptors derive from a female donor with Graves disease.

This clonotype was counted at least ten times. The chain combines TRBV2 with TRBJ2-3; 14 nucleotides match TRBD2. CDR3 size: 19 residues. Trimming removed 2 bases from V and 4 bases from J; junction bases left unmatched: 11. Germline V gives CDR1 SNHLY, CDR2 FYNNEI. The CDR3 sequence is CASSESPGTSGSLSDTQYF. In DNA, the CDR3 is TGTGCCAGCAGTGAATCCCCCGGGACTAGCGGGAGTTTGTCAGATACGCAGTATTTT.

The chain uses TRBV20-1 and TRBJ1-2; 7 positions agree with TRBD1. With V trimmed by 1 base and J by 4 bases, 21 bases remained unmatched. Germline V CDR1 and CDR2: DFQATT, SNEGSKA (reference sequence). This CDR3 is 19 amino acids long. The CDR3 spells CSARAPGATKGAGSYGYTF. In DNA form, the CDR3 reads TGCAGTGCTAGAGCCCCCGGGGCAACCAAGGGGGCCGGGAGCTATGGCTACACCTTC.

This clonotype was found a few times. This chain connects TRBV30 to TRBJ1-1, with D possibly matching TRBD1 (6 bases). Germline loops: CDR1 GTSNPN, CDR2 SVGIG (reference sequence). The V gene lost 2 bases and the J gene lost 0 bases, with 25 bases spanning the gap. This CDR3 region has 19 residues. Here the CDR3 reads CAWSPSYGGPGGMNTEAFF. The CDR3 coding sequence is TGTGCCTGGAGTCCCTCGTACGGGGGGCCGGGTGGTATGAACACTGAAGCTTTCTTT.

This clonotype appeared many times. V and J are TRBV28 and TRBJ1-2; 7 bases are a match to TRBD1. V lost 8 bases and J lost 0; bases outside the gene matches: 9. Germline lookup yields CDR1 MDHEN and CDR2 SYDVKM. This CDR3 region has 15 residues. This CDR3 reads CASGWTGLTNYGYTF. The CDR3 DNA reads TGTGCCAGCGGGTGGACAGGTCTTACTAACTATGGCTACACCTTC.

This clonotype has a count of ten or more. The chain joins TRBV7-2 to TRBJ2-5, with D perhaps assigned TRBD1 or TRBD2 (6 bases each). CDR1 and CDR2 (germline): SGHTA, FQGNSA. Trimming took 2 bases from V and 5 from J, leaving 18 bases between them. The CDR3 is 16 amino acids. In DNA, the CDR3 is TGTGCCAGCAGCTTAATCCCCGCCCAGGGGAGGGAGACCCAGTACTTC. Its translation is CASSLIPAQGRETQYF.

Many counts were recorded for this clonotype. The CDR3: CASRRDLSSYEQYF. Written as DNA, the CDR3 is TGTGCCAGCCGCAGAGACTTAAGCTCCTACGAGCAGTACTTC. V and J are TRBV27 and TRBJ2-7, with no clear D. The V end lost 8 bases, the J end lost 0 bases, and 14 bases lay between the germline ends. The germline CDR1 and CDR2 sequences are MNHEY and SMNVEV (reference sequence). This CDR3 contains 14 residues.

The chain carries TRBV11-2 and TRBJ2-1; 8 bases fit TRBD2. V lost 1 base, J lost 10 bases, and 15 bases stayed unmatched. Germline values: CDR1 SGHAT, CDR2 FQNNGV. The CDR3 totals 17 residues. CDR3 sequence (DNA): TGTGCCAGCAGCTTAGCCCAGCCTCTAGCGGGCTCCTACGAGCAGTTCTTC. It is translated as CASSLAQPLAGSYEQFF.

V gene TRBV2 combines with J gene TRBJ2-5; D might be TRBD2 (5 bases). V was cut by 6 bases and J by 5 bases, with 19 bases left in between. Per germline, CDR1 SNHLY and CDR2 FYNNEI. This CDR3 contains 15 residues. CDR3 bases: TGTGCCAGCAGCGGCACTTGGGAGTTTCAGGAGACCCAGTACTTC. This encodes CASSGTWEFQETQYF.

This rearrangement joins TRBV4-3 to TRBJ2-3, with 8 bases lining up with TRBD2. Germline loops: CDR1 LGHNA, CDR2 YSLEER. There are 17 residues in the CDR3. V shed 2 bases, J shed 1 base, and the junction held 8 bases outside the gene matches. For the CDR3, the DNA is TGCGCCAGCAGCCAAATAGTACAAGCGGGAGGCACAGATACGCAGTATTTT. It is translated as CASSQIVQAGGTDTQYF.

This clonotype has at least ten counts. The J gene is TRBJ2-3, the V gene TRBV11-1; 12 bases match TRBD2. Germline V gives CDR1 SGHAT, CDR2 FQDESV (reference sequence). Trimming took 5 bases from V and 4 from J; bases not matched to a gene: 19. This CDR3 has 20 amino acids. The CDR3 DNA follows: TGTGCCAGCAGCGACCCCCTAGCGGGAGGGCCTAGTTGGTTGTCAGATACGCAGTATTTT. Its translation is CASSDPLAGGPSWLSDTQYF.

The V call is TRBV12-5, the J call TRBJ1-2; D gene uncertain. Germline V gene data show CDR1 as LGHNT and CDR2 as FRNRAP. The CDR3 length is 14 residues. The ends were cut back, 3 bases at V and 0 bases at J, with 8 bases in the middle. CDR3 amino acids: CASGLESANYGYTF. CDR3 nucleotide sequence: TGTGCTAGTGGTTTAGAATCTGCTAACTATGGCTACACCTTC.

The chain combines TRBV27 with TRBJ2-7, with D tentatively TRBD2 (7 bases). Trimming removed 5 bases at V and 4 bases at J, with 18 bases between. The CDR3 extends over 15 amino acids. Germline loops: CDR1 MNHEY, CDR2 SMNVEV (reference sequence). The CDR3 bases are TGTGCCAGCAGTGGGTGGGGGGGCGCTGGTTACGAGCAGTACTTC. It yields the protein CASSGWGGAGYEQYF.

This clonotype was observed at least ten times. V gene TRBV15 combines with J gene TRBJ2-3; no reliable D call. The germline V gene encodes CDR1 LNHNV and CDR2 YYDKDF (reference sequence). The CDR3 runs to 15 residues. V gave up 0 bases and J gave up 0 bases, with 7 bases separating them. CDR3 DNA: TGTGCCACCAGCAGAGACCTAGAGAGCACAGATACGCAGTATTTT. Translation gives CATSRDLESTDTQYF. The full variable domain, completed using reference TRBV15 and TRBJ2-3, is DAMVIQNPRYQVTQFGKPVTLSCSQTLNHNVMYWYQQKSSQAPKLLFHYYDKDFNNEADTPDNFQSRRPNTSFCFLDIRSPGLGDTAMYLCATSRDLESTDTQYFGPGTRLTVL.

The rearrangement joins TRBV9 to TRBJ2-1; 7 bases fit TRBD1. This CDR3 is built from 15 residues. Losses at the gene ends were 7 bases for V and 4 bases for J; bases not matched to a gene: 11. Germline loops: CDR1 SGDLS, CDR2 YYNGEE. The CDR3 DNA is TGTGCCAGCCTGCGACAGGGCGAAGGATACAATGAGCAGTTCTTC. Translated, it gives CASLRQGEGYNEQFF.

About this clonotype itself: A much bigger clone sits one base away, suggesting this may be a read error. The CDR3 bases are TGTGCCAGCAGCCCACCTAGCGGGTGGGAGTACCAAGAGACCCAGTACTTC. This codes for CASSPPSGWEYQETQYF. V usage is TRBV11-3 and J usage is TRBJ2-5; TRBD2 agrees at 8 bases. Germline lookup yields CDR1 SGHNT and CDR2 YENEEA. The CDR3 is made up of 17 amino acids. Unmatched junction bases numbered 11, after V lost 5 bases and J lost 0 bases. The full variable domain, completed using reference TRBV11-3 and TRBJ2-5, is EAGVVQSPRYKIIEKKQPVAFWCNPISGHNTLYWYLQNLGQGPELLIRYENEEAVDDSQLPKDRFSAERLKGVDSTLKIQPAELGDSAVYLCASSPPSGWEYQETQYFGPGTRLLVL.

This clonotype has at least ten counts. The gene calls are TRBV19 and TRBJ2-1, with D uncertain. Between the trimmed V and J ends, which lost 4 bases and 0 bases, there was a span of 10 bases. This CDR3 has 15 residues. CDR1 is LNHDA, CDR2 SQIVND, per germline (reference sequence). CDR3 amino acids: CASSSLHVSYNEQFF. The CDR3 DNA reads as TGTGCCAGTAGTAGTTTACATGTCTCCTACAATGAGCAGTTCTTC.

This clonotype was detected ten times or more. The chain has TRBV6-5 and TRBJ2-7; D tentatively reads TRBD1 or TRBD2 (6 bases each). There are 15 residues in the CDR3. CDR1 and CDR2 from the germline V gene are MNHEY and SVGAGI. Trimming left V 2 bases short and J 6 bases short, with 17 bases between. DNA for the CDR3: TGTGCCAGCAGTTACAGTTCTCTCAGGGGAGGCGAGCAGTACTTC. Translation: CASSYSSLRGGEQYF.

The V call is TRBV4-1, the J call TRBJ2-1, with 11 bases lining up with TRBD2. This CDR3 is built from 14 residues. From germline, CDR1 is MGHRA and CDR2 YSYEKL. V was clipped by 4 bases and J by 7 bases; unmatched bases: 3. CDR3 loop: CASSLRLAGNEQFF. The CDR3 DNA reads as TGCGCCAGCAGCCTCCGACTAGCGGGAAATGAGCAGTTCTTC.

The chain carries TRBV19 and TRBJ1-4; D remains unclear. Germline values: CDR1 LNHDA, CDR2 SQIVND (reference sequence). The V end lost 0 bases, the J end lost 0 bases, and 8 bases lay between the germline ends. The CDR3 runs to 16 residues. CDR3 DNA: TGTGCCAGTAGTATAGAAGGTGTTACAACTAATGAAAAACTGTTTTTT. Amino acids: CASSIEGVTTNEKLFF.

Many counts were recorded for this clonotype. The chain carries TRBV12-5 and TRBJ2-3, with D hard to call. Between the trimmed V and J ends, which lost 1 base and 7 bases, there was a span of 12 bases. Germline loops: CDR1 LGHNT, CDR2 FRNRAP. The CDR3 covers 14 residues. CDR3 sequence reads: CASGLGTRPNTQYF. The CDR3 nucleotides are TGTGCTAGTGGTTTGGGAACACGGCCAAATACGCAGTATTTT.

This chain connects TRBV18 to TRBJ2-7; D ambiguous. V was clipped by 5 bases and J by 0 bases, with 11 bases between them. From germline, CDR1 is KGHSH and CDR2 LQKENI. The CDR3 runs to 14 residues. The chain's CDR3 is CASSYVSGSYEQYF. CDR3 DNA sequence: TGTGCCAGCTCATACGTGTCGGGCTCCTACGAGCAGTACTTC.

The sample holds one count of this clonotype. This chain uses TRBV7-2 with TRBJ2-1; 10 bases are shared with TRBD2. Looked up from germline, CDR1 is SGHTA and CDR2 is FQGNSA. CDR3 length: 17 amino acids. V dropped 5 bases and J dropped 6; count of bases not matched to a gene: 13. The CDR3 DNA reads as TGTGCCAGCAGCCCAACGCCTCTAGCGGGAGTGGGCAATGAGCAGTTCTTC. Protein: CASSPTPLAGVGNEQFF.

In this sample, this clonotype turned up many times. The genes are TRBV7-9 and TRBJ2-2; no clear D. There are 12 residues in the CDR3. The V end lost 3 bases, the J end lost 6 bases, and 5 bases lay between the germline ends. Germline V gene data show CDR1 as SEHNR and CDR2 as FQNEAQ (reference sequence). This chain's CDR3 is CASSLSAGELFF. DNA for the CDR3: TGTGCCAGCAGCTTGAGCGCCGGGGAGCTGTTTTTT.

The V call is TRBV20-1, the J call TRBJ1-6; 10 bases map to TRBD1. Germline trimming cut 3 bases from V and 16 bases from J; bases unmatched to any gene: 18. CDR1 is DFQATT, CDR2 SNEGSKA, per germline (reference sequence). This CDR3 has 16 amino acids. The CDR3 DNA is TGCAGTGCTAGCCCCACGGGACAGGGGATTTATTCATCGCTCCACTTT. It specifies CSASPTGQGIYSSLHF.

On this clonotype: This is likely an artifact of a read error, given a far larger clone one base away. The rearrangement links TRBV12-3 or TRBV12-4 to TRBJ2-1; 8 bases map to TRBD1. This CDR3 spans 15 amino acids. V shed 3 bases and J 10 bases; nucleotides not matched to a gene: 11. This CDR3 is CASSLRQTGAYEQFF. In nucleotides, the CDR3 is TGTGCCAGCAGTTTGAGGCAGACAGGGGCCTACGAGCAGTTCTTC.

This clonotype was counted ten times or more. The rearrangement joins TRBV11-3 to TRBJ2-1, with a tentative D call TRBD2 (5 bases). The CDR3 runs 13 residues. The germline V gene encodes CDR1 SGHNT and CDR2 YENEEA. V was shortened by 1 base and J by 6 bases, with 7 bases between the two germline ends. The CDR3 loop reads CASSLGGVNEQFF. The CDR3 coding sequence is TGTGCCAGCAGCTTAGGGGGAGTCAATGAGCAGTTCTTC.

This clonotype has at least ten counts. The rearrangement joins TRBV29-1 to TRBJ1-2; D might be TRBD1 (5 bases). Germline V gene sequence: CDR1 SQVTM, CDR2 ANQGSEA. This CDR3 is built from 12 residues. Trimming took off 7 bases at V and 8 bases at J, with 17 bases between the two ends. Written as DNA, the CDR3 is TGCAGCGCCGAAGGTCCCGGGGGGGGCTACACCTTC. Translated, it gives CSAEGPGGGYTF.

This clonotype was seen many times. CDR3 region: CASRKRGTPANTIYF. The CDR3, as DNA: TGTGCCAGCAGGAAGCGCGGGACACCCGCAAACACCATATATTTT. V and J are TRBV28 and TRBJ1-3; possibly TRBD1 for D (6 bases). Deletions cut 6 bases from V and 6 bases from J, with 18 bases between. Looked up from germline, CDR1 is MDHEN and CDR2 is SYDVKM. This CDR3 is 15 amino acids long.